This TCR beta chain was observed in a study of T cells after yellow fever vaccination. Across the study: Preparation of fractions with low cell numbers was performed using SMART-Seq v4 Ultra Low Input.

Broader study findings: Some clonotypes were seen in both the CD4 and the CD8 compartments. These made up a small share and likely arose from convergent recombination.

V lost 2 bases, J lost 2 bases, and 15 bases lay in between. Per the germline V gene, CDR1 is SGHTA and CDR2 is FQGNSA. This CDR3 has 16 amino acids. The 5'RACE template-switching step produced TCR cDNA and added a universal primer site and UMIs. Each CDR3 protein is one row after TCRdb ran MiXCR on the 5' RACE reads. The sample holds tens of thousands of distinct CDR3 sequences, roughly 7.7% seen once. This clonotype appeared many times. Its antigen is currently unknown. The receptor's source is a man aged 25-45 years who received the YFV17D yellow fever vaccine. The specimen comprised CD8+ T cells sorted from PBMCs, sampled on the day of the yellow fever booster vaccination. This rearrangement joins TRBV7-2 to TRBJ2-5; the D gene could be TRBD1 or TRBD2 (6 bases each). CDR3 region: CASSLSPRGGQETQYF. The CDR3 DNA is TGTGCCAGCAGCTTAAGTCCCAGGGGAGGTCAAGAGACCCAGTACTTC.